The clone carrying this T cell receptor beta chain was observed a few times. Its target is not known. The data belong to a study of early T cells in non-severe SARS-CoV-2 infection. The overall study: It was bulk RNA from unsorted whole blood that was sequenced, and the chains were unpaired. Study results and limitations: In VDJdb matching, anti-spike CD8 responses were favored while private and CD4 specificities went missing.

V lost 6 bases and J 2 bases, leaving 14 bases between the germline ends. The CDR3 runs to 15 residues. Germline-derived CDR1 and CDR2 are SGHTA and FQGNSA. Individual cDNA molecules received unique molecular identifiers during library preparation. TCRdb recomputed calls from the 5' RACE reads with MiXCR, one row per CDR3 protein. The sample includes around 50,000 distinct CDR3 sequences, 11% of them seen just once. This chain connects TRBV7-2 to TRBJ1-3; a possible D gene is TRBD1 (6 bases). The sequencing sample was made of whole blood. The sequence was collected from an adult who was a healthcare worker with PCR-confirmed SARS-CoV-2 infection or an uninfected control (not recorded which). CDR3 DNA sequence: TGTGCCAGCAGTTCGGACAGCCTGACTGGAAACACCATATATTTT. It encodes CASSSDSLTGNTIYF.